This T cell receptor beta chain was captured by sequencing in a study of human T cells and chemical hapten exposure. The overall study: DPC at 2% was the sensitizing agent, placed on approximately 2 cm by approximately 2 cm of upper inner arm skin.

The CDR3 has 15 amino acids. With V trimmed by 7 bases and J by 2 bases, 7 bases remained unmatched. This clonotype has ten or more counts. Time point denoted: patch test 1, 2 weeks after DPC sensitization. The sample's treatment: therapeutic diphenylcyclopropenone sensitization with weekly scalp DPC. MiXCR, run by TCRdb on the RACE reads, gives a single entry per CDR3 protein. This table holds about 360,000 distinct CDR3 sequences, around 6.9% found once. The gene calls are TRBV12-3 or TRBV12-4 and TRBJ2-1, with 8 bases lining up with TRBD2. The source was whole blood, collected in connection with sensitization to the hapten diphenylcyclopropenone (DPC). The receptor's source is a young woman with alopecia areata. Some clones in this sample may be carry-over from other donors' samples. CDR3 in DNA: TGTGCCAGCACCTTTCCGGGACTAGCCTACAATGAGCAGTTCTTC. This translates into CASTFPGLAYNEQFF.